A selection of T cell receptor beta chains follows, all from one sample in a study of T cell repertoires in cytomegalovirus infection. MiXCR was run by TCRdb on the reads, yielding one entry per CDR3 protein. This table has a few hundred thousand distinct CDR3 sequences, 25% appearing once. Their antigens are not known. Source: cultured PBMCs, taken from culture after CMV antigen stimulation. These receptors were obtained from a human donor in good health (CMV status not recorded). Some clones in this sample may be carry-over from other donors' samples. Both conserved end residues are part of each CDR3. D genes are given only for firm matches. Not all rows give a size; the values are once, few, many and, for expanded clones, a class.

v_gene	j_gene	abundance	d_gene	CDR3nt	CDR3aa
TRBV5-4	TRBJ2-5	.	TRBD2	TGTGCCAGCAGCTTGTATCGAAGTAGCGGGATAGAGACCCAGTACTTC	CASSLYRSSGIETQYF
TRBV5-4	TRBJ2-1	once	TRBD2	TGTGCCAGCAGGGACGGACTAGCGGACAGCAATGAGCAGTTCTTC	CASRDGLADSNEQFF
TRBV19	TRBJ2-2	.	TRBD2	TGTGCCAGTAGAGGGACTAGCGGGGCGAACACCGGGGAGCTGTTTTTT	CASRGTSGANTGELFF
TRBV4-3	TRBJ1-1	.	.	TGCGCCAGCAGCCAAGATTTCCCTTCTATGAACACTGAAGCTTTCTTT	CASSQDFPSMNTEAFF
TRBV7-2	TRBJ2-3	many	.	TGTGCCAGCAGCTTGGGGGAGGATCGGACGCAGTATTTT	CASSLGEDRTQYF
TRBV14	TRBJ2-5	once	TRBD1	TGTGCCAGCAGCACCCCGGACAGGGGGCTTGGAGAGACCCAGTACTTC	CASSTPDRGLGETQYF
TRBV7-9	TRBJ1-2	.	.	TGTGCCAGCAGCTCGGGCTATAGTTGCACCTTC	CASSSGYSCTF
TRBV5-6	TRBJ1-5	.	.	TGTGCCAGCAGCTTGAAGGGCCCCAAGGGACAGCCCCAGCATTTT	CASSLKGPKGQPQHF
TRBV19	TRBJ2-5	.	TRBD2	TGTGCCAGTAGTCCCCTCATCACTAGCGGGAGGGCATGGGAGACCCAGTACTTC	CASSPLITSGRAWETQYF
TRBV7-2	TRBJ1-3	many	TRBD1	TGTGCCAGCAGCCCAGGGGGAAGCGCTGGAAACACCATATATTTT	CASSPGGSAGNTIYF
TRBV6-2/TRBV6-3	TRBJ2-1	few	.	TGTGCCTCCCTGGCTGAGCTAGCGATCAATGAGCAGTTCTTC	CASLAELAINEQFF
TRBV20-1	TRBJ1-1	many	.	TGCAGTGCTAGTGGCAGTTTGAACACTGAAGCTTTCTTT	CSASGSLNTEAFF
TRBV14	TRBJ2-5	few	.	TGTGCCAGCAGCCAAGTAGCCGTATTGAGGGGGACCCAGTACTTC	CASSQVAVLRGTQYF
TRBV28	TRBJ1-3	.	.	TGTGCCAGCAGTTCCCCTTTGGGCTCTGGAAACACCATATATTTT	CASSSPLGSGNTIYF
TRBV11-3	TRBJ2-5	few	TRBD2	TGTGCCAGCAGCAATAGGCGTGGGAGGGCCCAATACCAAGAGACCCAGTACTTC	CASSNRRGRAQYQETQYF
TRBV7-2	TRBJ1-3	few	.	TGTGCCAGCAGCTCCCCGACATTAACTGGAAACACCATATATTTT	CASSSPTLTGNTIYF
TRBV7-2	TRBJ1-2	many	.	TGTGCCAGCAGCCCCAGTAGGGGGAACTATGGCTACACCTTC	CASSPSRGNYGYTF
TRBV15	TRBJ2-5	.	.	TGTGCCACCAGCCGGAGCGGACGCCAAGAGACCCAGTACTTC	CATSRSGRQETQYF
TRBV12-3/TRBV12-4	TRBJ2-7	.	TRBD2	TGTGCCAGCAGTCCACTAGCGGTAAAGATCAAACCCGAGCAGTACTTC	CASSPLAVKIKPEQYF
TRBV4-1	TRBJ1-2	.	.	TGCGCCAGCAGCCAAGATCCCCATAGAGGCTACACCTTC	CASSQDPHRGYTF
TRBV6-5	TRBJ2-1	few	TRBD2	TGTGCCAGCAGCGAACTAGCGGGAGGCTACAATGAGCAGTTCTTC	CASSELAGGYNEQFF
TRBV19	TRBJ2-5	.	.	TGTGCCAGTAGTACCCCTCGAGGTAGGGGCGAGACCCAGTACTTC	CASSTPRGRGETQYF
TRBV19	TRBJ1-5	.	TRBD1	TGTGCCAGTAAAGACCCTGCAGGGGGCGCGGGCAATCAGCCCCAGCATTTT	CASKDPAGGAGNQPQHF
TRBV7-2	TRBJ2-2	once	.	TGTGCCAGCAGCCCCCCCCCCCGGCACCCCGGGGAGCTGTTTTTT	CASSPPPRHPGELFF
TRBV7-8	TRBJ1-5	many	.	TGTGCCAGCAGCTTAGTTCAGAGCAATCAGCCCCAGCATTTT	CASSLVQSNQPQHF
TRBV7-9	TRBJ2-7	.	.	TGTGCCAGCAGCCCCTACGGGGGGCACTACGAGCAGTACTTC	CASSPYGGHYEQYF
TRBV18	TRBJ2-1	.	.	TGTGCCAGCTCACCACGGGGAAACAATGAGCAGTTCTTC	CASSPRGNNEQFF
TRBV6-1	TRBJ2-3	.	TRBD2	TGTGCCAGCAGTGAATCCGGGTCAGCGGGATACGATACGCAGTATTTT	CASSESGSAGYDTQYF
TRBV20-1	TRBJ1-6	.	.	TGCAGTGCCCGAAAGGAGGGATTACGGTCCTATAATTCACCCCTCCACTTT	CSARKEGLRSYNSPLHF
TRBV3-1	TRBJ1-5	few	.	TGTGCCAGCAGCCAAGGAACAGGGTATAGCAATCAGCCCCAGCATTTT	CASSQGTGYSNQPQHF
TRBV6-2/TRBV6-3	TRBJ1-3	few	.	TGTGCCAGCAGCCCGGTGCGCTCTGGAAACACCATATATTTT	CASSPVRSGNTIYF
TRBV7-9	TRBJ1-1	few	.	TGTGCCAGCAGCTTTTACAGTGGCACCAACACTGAAGCTTTCTTT	CASSFYSGTNTEAFF
TRBV7-2	TRBJ2-5	.	.	TGTGCCAGCAGCCCGCGACAGAACCTACAAGAGACCCAGTACTTC	CASSPRQNLQETQYF
TRBV27	TRBJ2-5	.	.	TGTGCCAGCACCCGACAGGTTGGGGCGACCCAGTACTTC	CASTRQVGATQYF
TRBV6-2/TRBV6-3	TRBJ2-3	many	TRBD2	TGTGCCACCAAAGACTGGGACTACACAGATACGCAGTATTTT	CATKDWDYTDTQYF
TRBV28	TRBJ1-4	.	.	TGTGCCAGCAGTCCCGCCTCGCCGGGCCCTAATGAAAAACTGTTTTTT	CASSPASPGPNEKLFF
TRBV7-2	TRBJ2-1	many	.	TGTGCCAGCAGCCGATGGGACGGAAACAATGAGCAGTTCTTC	CASSRWDGNNEQFF
TRBV6-2/TRBV6-3	TRBJ2-1	few	TRBD2	TGTGCCAGCAACCAGGGACTAGTCAGCAATGAGCAGTTCTTC	CASNQGLVSNEQFF
TRBV15	TRBJ2-1	.	.	TGTGCCACCAGAATGACACAAGAGGTAGGCTACGAGCAGTTCTTC	CATRMTQEVGYEQFF
TRBV7-2	TRBJ2-7	few	.	TGTGCCAGCAGTCTTCCGGGGCCTATTAGGGAGCAGTACTTC	CASSLPGPIREQYF
TRBV20-1	TRBJ1-4	many	.	TGCAGTGCCAGGCAGTCTGGGGGGCATGAAAAACTGTTTTTT	CSARQSGGHEKLFF
TRBV7-2	TRBJ2-2	.	.	TGTGCCAGCAGCTTAGTCCTGAACACCGGGGAGCTGTTTTTT	CASSLVLNTGELFF
TRBV19	TRBJ2-7	.	TRBD1	TGTGCCAGTAGTATAGGTCCGGGACAGGTCCGAGGCGACGAGCAGTACTTC	CASSIGPGQVRGDEQYF
TRBV15	TRBJ2-1	.	.	TGTGCCACCAGCAGAGATCACGGTTACAATGAGCAGTTCTTC	CATSRDHGYNEQFF
TRBV7-2	TRBJ2-5	many	.	TGTGCCAGCAGCCCAGTTGGAGAGACCCAGTACTTC	CASSPVGETQYF
TRBV5-4	TRBJ2-1	.	.	TGTGCCAGCAGCTCCGGGGCTCGAGGGGGATACAATGAGCAGTTCTTC	CASSSGARGGYNEQFF
TRBV20-1	TRBJ2-7	few	TRBD1	TGCAGTGCTAGCCCTTCGACAGGGGCCTCCTACGAGCAGTACTTC	CSASPSTGASYEQYF